The rows below give T cell receptor beta chains drawn from one sample of a study of tumor-infiltrating lymphocytes in localized non-small cell lung cancer. Produced via immunoSEQ multiplex PCR; TCRdb's table is partial and in-frame only. The profile shows roughly 30,000 clones, 80% to 90% of them singletons. Sequencing input: lung tumor tissue. The receptors were gathered from a human donor with non-small cell lung cancer. Both conserved end residues are part of each CDR3. Fields, in order: V gene, J gene, D gene, clone size, CDR3 DNA, CDR3 protein. D genes are given only for firm matches. The size of a clone is reported for some rows only, either as once, few or many, or as a class for expanded clones.

v_gene: TRBV30; j_gene: TRBJ1-5; d_gene: NA; abundance: NA; CDR3nt: TGTGCCTGGTCTTCCGGGGGGGGTGTTCGGCAGCCCCAGCATTTT; CDR3aa: CAWSSGGGVRQPQHF
v_gene: TRBV5-1; j_gene: TRBJ2-7; d_gene: TRBD2; abundance: NA; CDR3nt: TGCGCCAGCAGCTCAGGGACTAGCCGGGCCTACGAGCAGTACTTC; CDR3aa: CASSSGTSRAYEQYF
v_gene: TRBV19; j_gene: TRBJ1-1; d_gene: TRBD1; abundance: NA; CDR3nt: TGTGCCAGTAGTAGCGACAGGGTAATTTACACTGAAGCTTTCTTT; CDR3aa: CASSSDRVIYTEAFF
v_gene: TRBV11-2; j_gene: TRBJ1-2; d_gene: NA; abundance: NA; CDR3nt: TGTGCCAGCAGCTTAGACAGTCTCTATGGCTACACCTTC; CDR3aa: CASSLDSLYGYTF
v_gene: TRBV6-5; j_gene: TRBJ2-2; d_gene: TRBD1; abundance: NA; CDR3nt: TGTGCCAGCAGCCGGACAGGGGACCCGGGGGAGCTGTTTTTT; CDR3aa: CASSRTGDPGELFF
v_gene: TRBV5-1; j_gene: TRBJ2-5; d_gene: TRBD1; abundance: NA; CDR3nt: TGCGCCAGCAGCCCTGGGTCAGGACAGGGGACAGAGACCCAGTACTTC; CDR3aa: CASSPGSGQGTETQYF
v_gene: TRBV7-2; j_gene: TRBJ2-3; d_gene: TRBD2; abundance: NA; CDR3nt: TGTGCCAGCAGCTTACCCGGGTCGGGAGGCGATACGCAGTATTTT; CDR3aa: CASSLPGSGGDTQYF
v_gene: TRBV7-9; j_gene: TRBJ1-1; d_gene: NA; abundance: NA; CDR3nt: TGTGCCAGCAGCTTAGGGTCCCTCGTGAACACTGAAGCTTTCTTT; CDR3aa: CASSLGSLVNTEAFF
v_gene: TRBV4-1; j_gene: TRBJ2-7; d_gene: NA; abundance: NA; CDR3nt: TGCGCCAGCAGCCAAGGATCCTCTCAGGGGCGCGAGCAGTACTTC; CDR3aa: CASSQGSSQGREQYF
v_gene: TRBV19; j_gene: TRBJ2-7; d_gene: TRBD2; abundance: NA; CDR3nt: TGTGCCAGTACCGAGACTAGCGGGGTCTCCTACGAGCAGTACTTC; CDR3aa: CASTETSGVSYEQYF
v_gene: TRBV6-5; j_gene: TRBJ1-1; d_gene: NA; abundance: NA; CDR3nt: TGTGCCAGCAGTTACGAGTCTTTGGCATTCAACACTGAAGCTTTCTTT; CDR3aa: CASSYESLAFNTEAFF
v_gene: TRBV10-3; j_gene: TRBJ2-1; d_gene: NA; abundance: once; CDR3nt: TGTGCCATCAGTGAGGGGCGTGAGCAGTTCTTC; CDR3aa: CAISEGREQFF
v_gene: TRBV4-1; j_gene: TRBJ2-5; d_gene: TRBD2; abundance: NA; CDR3nt: TGCGCCAGCAGCCATGGGCGGGGGGGCCAAGAGACCCAGTACTTC; CDR3aa: CASSHGRGGQETQYF
v_gene: TRBV6-5; j_gene: TRBJ1-2; d_gene: TRBD1; abundance: few; CDR3nt: TGTGCCAGCAGATACGGACAGGGGGCGTCCGGCTACACCTTC; CDR3aa: CASRYGQGASGYTF
v_gene: TRBV5-4; j_gene: TRBJ1-1; d_gene: NA; abundance: NA; CDR3nt: TGTGCCAGCAGCCTAACAGGGACTACTGAAGCTTTCTTT; CDR3aa: CASSLTGTTEAFF
v_gene: TRBV11-2; j_gene: TRBJ1-2; d_gene: NA; abundance: NA; CDR3nt: TGTGCCAGCAGCTTAGATCAGGTGAGTTCCTATGGCTACACCTTC; CDR3aa: CASSLDQVSSYGYTF
v_gene: TRBV4-3; j_gene: TRBJ1-6; d_gene: TRBD1; abundance: NA; CDR3nt: TGCGCCAGCAGCCAAGAATACCGGGACAGGCTTAATTCACCCCTCCACTTT; CDR3aa: CASSQEYRDRLNSPLHF
v_gene: TRBV27; j_gene: TRBJ2-1; d_gene: TRBD2; abundance: NA; CDR3nt: TGTGCCAGCAGCAACCCTGGCGGGGGTGCGAATGAGCAGTTCTTC; CDR3aa: CASSNPGGGANEQFF
v_gene: TRBV5-1; j_gene: TRBJ1-2; d_gene: TRBD1; abundance: few; CDR3nt: TGCGCCAGCAGCTTGGCCCAGGGGGCGAATTATGGCTACACCTTC; CDR3aa: CASSLAQGANYGYTF
v_gene: TRBV4-3; j_gene: TRBJ1-2; d_gene: NA; abundance: NA; CDR3nt: TGCGCCAGCAGCCGTGGTGGAGGGGGCTATGGCTACACCTTC; CDR3aa: CASSRGGGGYGYTF
v_gene: TRBV7-2; j_gene: TRBJ2-1; d_gene: NA; abundance: NA; CDR3nt: TGTGCCAGCAGCTTAGAGGGTTATACCTACAATGAGCAGTTCTTC; CDR3aa: CASSLEGYTYNEQFF
v_gene: TRBV5-4; j_gene: TRBJ1-4; d_gene: NA; abundance: NA; CDR3nt: TGTGCCAGCAGCTTGGCCGCGGGGGAAAAACTGTTTTTT; CDR3aa: CASSLAAGEKLFF
v_gene: TRBV5-5; j_gene: TRBJ2-7; d_gene: TRBD2; abundance: few; CDR3nt: TGTGCCAGCAGCTCAACCGGGACTAGCCCGATCAAGATCGAGCAGTACTTC; CDR3aa: CASSSTGTSPIKIEQYF
v_gene: TRBV27; j_gene: TRBJ1-4; d_gene: NA; abundance: NA; CDR3nt: TGTGCCAGCAGTTTCCGGGGCCTTGAAAAACTGTTTTTT; CDR3aa: CASSFRGLEKLFF
v_gene: TRBV4-2; j_gene: TRBJ1-2; d_gene: NA; abundance: few; CDR3nt: TGTGCCAGCAGCCTAAAGGAGGATTACAACAGCTATGGCTACACCTTC; CDR3aa: CASSLKEDYNSYGYTF
v_gene: TRBV5-6; j_gene: TRBJ1-4; d_gene: NA; abundance: NA; CDR3nt: TGTGCCAGCAGCGGGGTGGAGGTTAATGAAAAACTGTTTTTT; CDR3aa: CASSGVEVNEKLFF
v_gene: TRBV6-5; j_gene: TRBJ2-2; d_gene: NA; abundance: NA; CDR3nt: TGTGCCAGCCCGGGTGACGGGGAGCTGTTTTTT; CDR3aa: CASPGDGELFF
v_gene: TRBV30; j_gene: TRBJ1-5; d_gene: TRBD1; abundance: NA; CDR3nt: TGTGCCTGGAGTCAGACAGGGAGACAGCCCCAGCATTTT; CDR3aa: CAWSQTGRQPQHF
v_gene: TRBV9; j_gene: TRBJ2-3; d_gene: TRBD2; abundance: NA; CDR3nt: TGTGCCAGCAGCGCCTTCCGTGGAGGCGCGGGGGGAGCAGATACGCAGTATTTT; CDR3aa: CASSAFRGGAGGADTQYF
v_gene: TRBV5-5; j_gene: TRBJ1-5; d_gene: TRBD1; abundance: few; CDR3nt: TGTGCCAGCAGCTTGACGCGTAGGGACAGAATCAATCAGCCCCAGCATTTT; CDR3aa: CASSLTRRDRINQPQHF
v_gene: TRBV6-6; j_gene: TRBJ1-5; d_gene: NA; abundance: NA; CDR3nt: TGTGCCAGCAGTTACTCGAGGGCCAGCAATCAGCCCCAGCATTTT; CDR3aa: CASSYSRASNQPQHF
v_gene: TRBV4-3; j_gene: TRBJ2-2; d_gene: TRBD2; abundance: NA; CDR3nt: TGCGCCAGCAGTCTGGAGCGGGGGCACACCGGGGAGCTGTTTTTT; CDR3aa: CASSLERGHTGELFF
v_gene: TRBV7-2; j_gene: TRBJ2-6; d_gene: NA; abundance: NA; CDR3nt: TGTGCCAGCAGCCCAGGGGGGTCTGGGGCCAACGTCCTGACTTTC; CDR3aa: CASSPGGSGANVLTF
v_gene: TRBV27; j_gene: TRBJ2-7; d_gene: TRBD1; abundance: NA; CDR3nt: TGTGCCAGCAGTTTATTGGGACAGGGGATATCCTACGAGCAGTACTTC; CDR3aa: CASSLLGQGISYEQYF
v_gene: TRBV5-1; j_gene: TRBJ1-1; d_gene: NA; abundance: NA; CDR3nt: TGCGCCAGCAGCTTGGAGGCGACTGAAGCTTTCTTT; CDR3aa: CASSLEATEAFF
v_gene: TRBV29-1; j_gene: TRBJ2-3; d_gene: TRBD2; abundance: NA; CDR3nt: TGCAGCGTGTCGACTAGCGGGGGGGCTGGAGATACGCAGTATTTT; CDR3aa: CSVSTSGGAGDTQYF
v_gene: TRBV14; j_gene: TRBJ1-6; d_gene: TRBD1; abundance: NA; CDR3nt: TGTGCCAGCAGCCAAGGGACCGGGACAGGGGTTTCACCCCTCCACTTT; CDR3aa: CASSQGTGTGVSPLHF
v_gene: TRBV14; j_gene: TRBJ2-5; d_gene: NA; abundance: once; CDR3nt: TGTGCCAGCAGCCAATATTGGGACCAAGAGACCCAGTACTTC; CDR3aa: CASSQYWDQETQYF
v_gene: TRBV6-1; j_gene: TRBJ2-5; d_gene: NA; abundance: once; CDR3nt: TGTGCCAGTAGCTGGGGCGTAGGGGAGACCCAGTACTTC; CDR3aa: CASSWGVGETQYF
v_gene: TRBV30; j_gene: TRBJ1-3; d_gene: NA; abundance: NA; CDR3nt: TGTGCCTGGAGTGTGGCAGGGACCGGAAACACCATATATTTT; CDR3aa: CAWSVAGTGNTIYF
v_gene: TRBV5-1; j_gene: TRBJ2-4; d_gene: NA; abundance: once; CDR3nt: TGCGCCAGCAGCTTGGCAGGGTTGGACATTCAGTACTTC; CDR3aa: CASSLAGLDIQYF
v_gene: TRBV4-1; j_gene: TRBJ1-2; d_gene: TRBD1; abundance: NA; CDR3nt: TGCGCCAGCAGCCGCTCCGCGACAGGGGCCTATGGCTACACCTTC; CDR3aa: CASSRSATGAYGYTF
v_gene: TRBV5-5; j_gene: TRBJ2-3; d_gene: NA; abundance: NA; CDR3nt: TGTGCCAGCAGCTTTACGTTAGCAGATACGCAGTATTTT; CDR3aa: CASSFTLADTQYF
v_gene: TRBV4-1; j_gene: TRBJ2-2; d_gene: NA; abundance: NA; CDR3nt: TGCGCCAGCAGCCAAGAAGCCTCTGCCGGGGAGCTGTTTTTT; CDR3aa: CASSQEASAGELFF
v_gene: TRBV27; j_gene: TRBJ2-3; d_gene: TRBD2; abundance: NA; CDR3nt: TGTGCCAGCAGTTACAGGCGGGGGGCCATCACAGATACGCAGTATTTT; CDR3aa: CASSYRRGAITDTQYF
v_gene: TRBV5-1; j_gene: TRBJ2-1; d_gene: NA; abundance: few; CDR3nt: TGCGCCAGCAGCTTGGCCCGGACCGATGAGCAGTTCTTC; CDR3aa: CASSLARTDEQFF
v_gene: TRBV12-5; j_gene: TRBJ1-6; d_gene: NA; abundance: NA; CDR3nt: TGTGCTAGTGGGCTTGCGGGGGTTTCACCCCTCCACTTT; CDR3aa: CASGLAGVSPLHF
v_gene: TRBV15; j_gene: TRBJ1-2; d_gene: TRBD1; abundance: NA; CDR3nt: TGTGCCACCAGCAGCGATAGACAGGGGATGGGCTATGGCTACACCTTC; CDR3aa: CATSSDRQGMGYGYTF
v_gene: TRBV5-4; j_gene: TRBJ1-2; d_gene: TRBD1; abundance: few; CDR3nt: TGTGCCAGCAGCGCAGGGGGCCCTAACTATGGCTACACCTTC; CDR3aa: CASSAGGPNYGYTF
v_gene: TRBV5-1; j_gene: TRBJ1-2; d_gene: NA; abundance: few; CDR3nt: TGCGCCAGCAAGAGCCCCAGGGGAGACTATGGCTACACCTTC; CDR3aa: CASKSPRGDYGYTF
v_gene: TRBV6-4; j_gene: TRBJ1-5; d_gene: NA; abundance: once; CDR3nt: TGTGCCAGCAGTTTACAGCCGAATCAGCCCCAGCATTTT; CDR3aa: CASSLQPNQPQHF